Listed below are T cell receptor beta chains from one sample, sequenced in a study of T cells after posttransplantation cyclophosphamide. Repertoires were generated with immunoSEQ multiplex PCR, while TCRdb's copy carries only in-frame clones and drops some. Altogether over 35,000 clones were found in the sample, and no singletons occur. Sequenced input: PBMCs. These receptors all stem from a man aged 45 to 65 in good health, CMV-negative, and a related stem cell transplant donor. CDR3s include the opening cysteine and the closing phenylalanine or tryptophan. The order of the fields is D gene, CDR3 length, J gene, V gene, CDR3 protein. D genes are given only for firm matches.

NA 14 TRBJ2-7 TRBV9 CASSPWGGTYEQYF
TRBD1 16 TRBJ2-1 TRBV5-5 CASSSGTGWGNNEQFF
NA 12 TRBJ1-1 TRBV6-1 CASLGGHAEAFF
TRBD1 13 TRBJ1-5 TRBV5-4 CASSTNRGQPQHF
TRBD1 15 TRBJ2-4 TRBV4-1 CASSQDWGQKNIQYF
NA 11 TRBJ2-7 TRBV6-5 CASSYMYEQYF
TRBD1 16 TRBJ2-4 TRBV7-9 CASSYRTGEAKNIQYF
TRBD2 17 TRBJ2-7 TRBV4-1 CASSQVRGTSGRGEQYF
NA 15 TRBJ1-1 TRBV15 CATSRGGMENTEAFF
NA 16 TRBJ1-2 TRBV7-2 CASSLAGGATNYGYTF
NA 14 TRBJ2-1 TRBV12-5 CASGHIGGYNEQFF
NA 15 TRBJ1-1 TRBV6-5 CASSYSGSPNTEAFF
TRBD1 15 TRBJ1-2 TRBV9 CASSETGGASYGYTF
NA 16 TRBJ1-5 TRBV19 CASSIGVYRSNQPQHF
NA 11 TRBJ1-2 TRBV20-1 CSPWGGSGYTF
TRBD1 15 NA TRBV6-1 CASSARTGGSYEQYF
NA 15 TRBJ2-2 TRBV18 CASSPSRVGNGELFF
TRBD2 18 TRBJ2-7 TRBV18 CASSRPRPGLAGVYEQYF
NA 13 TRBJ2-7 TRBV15 CATSREREYEQYF
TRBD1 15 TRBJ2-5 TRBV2 CASSGGQGRQETQYF
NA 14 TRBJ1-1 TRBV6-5 CASSFDRRNTEAFF
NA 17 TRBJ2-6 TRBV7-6 CASSLRVPSSGANVLTF
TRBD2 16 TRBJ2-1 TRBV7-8 CASSFEPGLKAYEQFF
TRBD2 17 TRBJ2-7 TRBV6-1 CASSGYSGGAWEDEQYF
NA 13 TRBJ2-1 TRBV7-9 CASSSPRYNEQFF
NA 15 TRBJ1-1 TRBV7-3 CASSLRWQGGTEAFF
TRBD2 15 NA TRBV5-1 CASTQTGGSPYEQYF
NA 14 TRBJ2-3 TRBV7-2 CASSPLESADTQYF
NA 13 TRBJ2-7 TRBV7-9 CASSIGQVYEQYF
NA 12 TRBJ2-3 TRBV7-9 CASSLSTDTQYF
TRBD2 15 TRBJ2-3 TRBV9 CASKERGGSPDTQYF
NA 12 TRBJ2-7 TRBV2 CATGVARYEQYF
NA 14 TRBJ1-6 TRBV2 CASSKQGWDSPLHF
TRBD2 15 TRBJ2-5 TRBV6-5 CASTTARGGRETQYF
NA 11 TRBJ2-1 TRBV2 CASLYYNEQFF
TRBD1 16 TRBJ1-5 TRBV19 CASSIDHGTGHQPQHF
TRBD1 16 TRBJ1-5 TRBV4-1 CASSQAPTGDGQPQHF
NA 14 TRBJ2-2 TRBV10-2 CASSTGTNTGELFF
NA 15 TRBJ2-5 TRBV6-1 CASSVAGFTEETQYF
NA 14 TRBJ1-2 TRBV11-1 CASSPRQATYGYTF
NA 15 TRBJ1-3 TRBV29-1 CSVGFRQSSGNTIYF
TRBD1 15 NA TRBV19 CATGSQGQGSFEQYF
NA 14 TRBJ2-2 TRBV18 CASSPNRDTGELFF
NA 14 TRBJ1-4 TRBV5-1 CASSEQGPNEKLFF
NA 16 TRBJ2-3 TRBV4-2 CASSQGLRISTDTQYF
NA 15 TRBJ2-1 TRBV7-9 CASSSRPDANNEQFF
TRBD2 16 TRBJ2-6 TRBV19 CASRASGAPGANVLTF
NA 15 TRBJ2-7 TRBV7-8 CASSMGLGISYEQYF
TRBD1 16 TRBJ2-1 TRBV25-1 CASSEWGDRPDYEQFF
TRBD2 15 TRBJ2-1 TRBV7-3 CASSPRTTWGGEQFF